This entry lists 21 T cell receptor beta chains sequenced from one sample in a study of T-cell reconstitution after alpha-beta-depleted transplantation in children. TCRbeta library preparation incorporated unique molecular identifiers. TCRdb re-called the PCR reads with MiXCR, one entry per CDR3 protein. The sample has hundreds of thousands of distinct CDR3 sequences; roughly an eighth are singletons. The source material was PBMCs from the stem cell graft donor, sampled from the stem cell graft. The receptors were gathered from a human donor who donated a stem cell graft to a child with combined immunodeficiency.

This clonotype was observed many times. The chain is built from TRBV10-3 and TRBJ2-3; no clear D gene. From germline, CDR1 is ENHRY and CDR2 SYGVKD. V shed 7 bases and J shed 4 bases, with 15 bases lying between them. This CDR3 region has 14 residues. This CDR3 reads CAIKNFGDPDTQYF. CDR3 bases: TGTGCCATCAAGAATTTCGGCGACCCAGATACGCAGTATTTT.

The V gene is TRBV4-3, the J gene TRBJ2-2, with D perhaps matching TRBD2 (6 bases). Trimming stripped 3 bases from V and 5 bases from J, with 19 bases between. CDR1 is LGHNA, CDR2 YSLEER, per germline. The length of the CDR3 is 17 residues. The chain's CDR3 is CASSQDGGARHTGELFF. CDR3 nucleotides: TGCGCCAGCAGCCAGGACGGCGGGGCTAGACATACCGGGGAGCTGTTTTTT.

V gene TRBV12-3 or TRBV12-4 combines with J gene TRBJ2-2; tentative D call: TRBD2 (5 bases). The V gene lost 6 bases and the J gene lost 3 bases, with 14 bases spanning the gap. CDR3 length: 15 residues. The CDR3 sequence: CASRSSRGDTGELFF. CDR3 DNA: TGTGCCAGCAGGTCCAGCCGGGGTGACACCGGGGAGCTGTTTTTT.

This clonotype was seen a few times. The chain employs TRBV11-3 and TRBJ2-1; tentative D call: TRBD2 (5 bases). V was shortened by 4 bases and J by 7 bases, with 14 bases between the two germline ends. From germline, CDR1 is SGHNT and CDR2 YENEEA. CDR3 length: 14 amino acids. CDR3 in amino acids: CASSSGLEGNEQFF. For the CDR3, the DNA is TGTGCCAGCAGCTCTGGACTGGAAGGGAATGAGCAGTTCTTC.

This chain connects TRBV12-5 to TRBJ1-1; no clear D gene. Germline assignment: CDR1 LGHNT and CDR2 FRNRAP. The V and J ends lost 2 bases and 4 bases respectively, with 8 bases between them. This CDR3 region has 13 residues. CDR3 nucleotide sequence: TGTGCTAGTGGTTTGTCACTGACCACTGAAGCTTTCTTT. It codes for CASGLSLTTEAFF.

The chain joins TRBV12-3 or TRBV12-4 to TRBJ2-7; D call uncertain. Trimming pared 5 bases from V and 3 bases from J, leaving 5 bases between. This CDR3 has 11 amino acids. The CDR3, as DNA: TGTGCCAGCAGTCCCCTCTACGAGCAGTACTTC. Amino acid sequence: CASSPLYEQYF.

This clonotype showed up many times. The CDR3 nucleotides are TGTGCCAGCAGCTTGGCCCCGGGACAGGCCTACAATGAGCAGTTCTTC. Amino acids: CASSLAPGQAYNEQFF. The gene calls are TRBV5-6 and TRBJ2-1; 8 nucleotides line up with TRBD1. CDR3 length equals 16 residues. Germline values: CDR1 SGHDT, CDR2 YYEEEE. J lost 2 bases, V lost 0 bases, and 4 bases had no gene match.

Ten or more counts support this clonotype. The V gene is TRBV12-3 or TRBV12-4, the J gene TRBJ2-1, with TRBD1 as a possible D gene (5 bases). Trimming pared 6 bases from V and 8 bases from J, leaving 8 bases between. CDR3 length: 11 amino acids. The CDR3 sequence: CASSQGDEQFF. CDR3 nucleotide sequence: TGTGCCAGCAGCCAGGGCGATGAGCAGTTCTTC.

The chain couples TRBV4-2 to TRBJ1-1; the D is unclear. The CDR3 has 13 amino acids. V was trimmed by 2 bases and J by 8 bases, leaving 12 bases between them. Germline values: CDR1 LGHNA, CDR2 YNFKEQ. The CDR3 sequence is CASSQLSPTEAFF. The CDR3 nucleotides are TGTGCCAGCAGCCAACTCTCTCCGACAGAAGCTTTCTTT.

This clonotype has just a few counts. The chain employs TRBV10-3 and TRBJ2-1, with 13 bases lining up with TRBD2. V shed 8 bases and J 0 bases; nucleotides not matched to a gene: 7. Germline CDR1 is ENHRY and CDR2 is SYGVKD. There are 17 residues in the CDR3. In nucleotides, the CDR3 is TGTGCCATCGGGGGGACTAGCGGGGCGAACTCCTACAATGAGCAGTTCTTC. Protein: CAIGGTSGANSYNEQFF.

The sample holds many counts of this clonotype. The chain carries TRBV10-3 and TRBJ2-3; D not certain. The CDR3 is 14 residues long. From germline, CDR1 is ENHRY and CDR2 SYGVKD. V lost 8 bases to trimming and J lost 0 bases, with 12 bases between them. The CDR3 protein is CAIQLTSSTDTQYF. The CDR3 DNA reads TGTGCCATCCAGCTAACATCTAGCACAGATACGCAGTATTTT.

The chain uses TRBV9 and TRBJ2-1; TRBD2 might be the D (5 bases). The CDR3 is made up of 15 amino acids. The ends were cut back, 3 bases at V and 4 bases at J, with 14 bases in the middle. Per the germline V gene, CDR1 is SGDLS and CDR2 is YYNGEE. CDR3 nucleotide sequence: TGTGCCAGCAGCGCAAGCGGTAACCCGTACAATGAGCAGTTCTTC. Amino acids: CASSASGNPYNEQFF. Full variable domain (missing parts from reference TRBV9 and TRBJ2-1): DSGVTQTPKHLITATGQRVTLRCSPRSGDLSVYWYQQSLDQGLQFLIQYYNGEERAKGNILERFSAQQFPDLHSELNLSSLELGDSALYFCASSASGNPYNEQFFGPGTRLTVL.

V gene TRBV6-1 combines with J gene TRBJ1-5; 8 nucleotides match TRBD1. Unmatched junction bases numbered 11, after V lost 6 bases and J lost 4 bases. CDR1 is MNHNS and CDR2 is SASEGT in the germline V gene. The CDR3 length is 16 residues. The CDR3 region has the DNA TGTGCCAGCAGCCTTACCTCAGGGGGCCTTAATCAGCCCCAGCATTTT. Translating gives CASSLTSGGLNQPQHF.

This clonotype was seen ten or more times. The chain is built from TRBV9 and TRBJ2-5; 7 bases agree with TRBD1. The CDR3 runs to 15 residues. V lost 4 bases and J lost 2; bases outside the gene matches: 8. Germline assignment: CDR1 SGDLS and CDR2 YYNGEE. The CDR3 DNA reads as TGTGCCAGCAGCCGAACAGGGGTGATTCAAGAGACCCAGTACTTC. Protein sequence: CASSRTGVIQETQYF. Using reference TRBV9 and TRBJ2-5 for the parts outside the CDR3, the full variable domain is DSGVTQTPKHLITATGQRVTLRCSPRSGDLSVYWYQQSLDQGLQFLIQYYNGEERAKGNILERFSAQQFPDLHSELNLSSLELGDSALYFCASSRTGVIQETQYFGPGTRLLVL.

This clonotype was detected only a few times. This chain connects TRBV12-3 or TRBV12-4 to TRBJ2-7; no definite D call. Trimming removed 3 bases from V and 4 bases from J, with 10 bases in between. The length of the CDR3 is 13 residues. CDR3 in amino acids: CASSFPPGYEQYF. CDR3 coding DNA: TGTGCCAGCAGTTTCCCCCCCGGGTACGAGCAGTACTTC.

This clonotype was counted at least ten times. This sequence joins TRBV12-3 or TRBV12-4 and TRBJ1-2; D might be TRBD1 (5 bases). This CDR3 is built from 13 residues. Trimming stripped 8 bases from V and 9 bases from J, with 19 bases between. In nucleotides, the CDR3 is TGTGCCAGCCATCGGGGGAGGGACCTTCGCTACACCTTC. Protein product: CASHRGRDLRYTF.

This clonotype was counted many times. J is TRBJ2-1 and V is TRBV6-5, with TRBD2 matching 12 bases. The CDR3 runs to 16 residues. V was pared by 2 bases and J by 8 bases, with 7 bases of the junction left unmatched. Germline assignment: CDR1 MNHEY and CDR2 SVGAGI. The CDR3 sequence: CASSYRRLAGADEQFF. DNA for the CDR3: TGTGCCAGCAGTTACAGGAGACTAGCGGGAGCCGATGAGCAGTTCTTC.

This clonotype showed up just a few times. The CDR3 loop is CASSMTGVEQYF. CDR3 nucleotide sequence: TGTGCCAGCAGCATGACAGGGGTCGAGCAGTACTTC. This sequence joins TRBV12-3 or TRBV12-4 and TRBJ2-7, with 8 nucleotides matching TRBD1. The CDR3 covers 12 residues. With V trimmed by 6 bases and J by 6 bases, 4 bases remained unmatched.

This clonotype was seen more than once but under ten times. This chain links TRBV4-3 with TRBJ2-1; the D gene is possibly TRBD1 (5 bases). Germline V CDR1 and CDR2: LGHNA, YSLEER. The CDR3 runs 16 residues. The ends were cut back, 0 bases at V and 1 base at J, with 10 bases in the middle. The CDR3 DNA reads TGCGCCAGCAGCCAAGATCATACAGGTTCCTACAATGAGCAGTTCTTC. It is translated as CASSQDHTGSYNEQFF.

The chain recombines TRBV6-1 with TRBJ2-2; D remains ambiguous. Germline V gene lookup returns CDR1 MNHNS and CDR2 SASEGT. Trimming shortened V by 7 bases and J by 5 bases, and 14 bases separated the two germline ends. The CDR3 has 14 residues. DNA of the CDR3: TGTGCCAGCACCCTCCGACGGTTTACCGGGGAGCTGTTTTTT. Residues: CASTLRRFTGELFF.

This clonotype was counted only a few times. The chain carries TRBV29-1 and TRBJ2-5, with D perhaps matching TRBD2 (5 bases). CDR1 is SQVTM and CDR2 is ANQGSEA in the germline V gene. CDR3 length equals 15 residues. V lost 3 bases, J lost 2 bases, and 16 bases lay in between. CDR3 coding DNA: TGCAGCGTTGATGGACTCGGATATGCACAAGAGACCCAGTACTTC. Its translation: CSVDGLGYAQETQYF.